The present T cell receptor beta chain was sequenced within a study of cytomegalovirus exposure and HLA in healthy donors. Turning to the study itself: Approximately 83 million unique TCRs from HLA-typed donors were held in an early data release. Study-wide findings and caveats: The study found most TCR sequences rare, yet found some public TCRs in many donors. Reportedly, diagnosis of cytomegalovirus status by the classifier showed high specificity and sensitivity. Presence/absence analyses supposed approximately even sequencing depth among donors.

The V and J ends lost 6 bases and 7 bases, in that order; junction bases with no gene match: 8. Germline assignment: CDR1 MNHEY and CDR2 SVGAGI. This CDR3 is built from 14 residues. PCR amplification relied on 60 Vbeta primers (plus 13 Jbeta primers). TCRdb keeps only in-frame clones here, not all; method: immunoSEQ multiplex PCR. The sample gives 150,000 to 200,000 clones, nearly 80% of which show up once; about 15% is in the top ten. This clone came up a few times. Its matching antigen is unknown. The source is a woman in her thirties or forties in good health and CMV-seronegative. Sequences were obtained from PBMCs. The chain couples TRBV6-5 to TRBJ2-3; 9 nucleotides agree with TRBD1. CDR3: CASRRQGVMYTQYF. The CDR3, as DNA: TGTGCCAGCAGAAGACAGGGGGTTATGTATACGCAGTATTTT.